A single T cell receptor beta chain is shown here with its context. This sample stems from a study of blood T cell repertoires in COVID-19. TCRdb's copy holds only in-frame clones and misses some; the assay was immunoSEQ multiplex PCR. The sample lists fewer than 250,000 clones, roughly 84% occurring once. The germline V and J ends were trimmed by 6 bases and 2 bases, with 14 bases remaining between them. Germline CDR1 is SGHRS and CDR2 is YFSETQ. The CDR3 contains 15 residues. The sequenced material came from PBMCs or T cells enriched from blood (not recorded which). This sequence originates from a man under 40 in a cohort exposed to, infected with or recovered from COVID-19 (not recorded which). The V gene is TRBV5-1, the J gene TRBJ2-2; maybe TRBD2 (6 bases). The CDR3 bases are TGCGCCAGCACTCCAGGGAGGAGCAACACCGGGGAGCTGTTTTTT. As protein: CASTPGRSNTGELFF.